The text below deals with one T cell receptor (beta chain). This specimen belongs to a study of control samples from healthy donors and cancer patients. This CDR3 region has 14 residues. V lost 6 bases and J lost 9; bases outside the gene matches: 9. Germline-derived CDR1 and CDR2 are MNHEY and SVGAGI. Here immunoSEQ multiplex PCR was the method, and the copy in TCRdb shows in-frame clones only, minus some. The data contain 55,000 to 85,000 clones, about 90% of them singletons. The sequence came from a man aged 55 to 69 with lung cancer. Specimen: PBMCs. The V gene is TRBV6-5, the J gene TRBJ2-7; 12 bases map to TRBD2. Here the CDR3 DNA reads TGTGCCAGCAGGCGGACTAGCGGGGAAAATGTGCAGTACGTC. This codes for CASRRTSGENVQYV.